One T cell receptor (beta chain) is described in this entry. This sample is drawn from a study of blood T cell repertoires in COVID-19. TCRdb keeps only in-frame clones here, not all; method: immunoSEQ multiplex PCR. The sample lists nearly 400,000 clones, under 90% occurring once. The V gene's germline CDR1 is SGHTA and CDR2 FQGTGA. The CDR3 consists of 15 residues. Germline trimming cut 5 bases from V and 10 bases from J; bases unmatched to any gene: 9. The sample was PBMCs or T cells enriched from blood (not recorded which). The chain uses TRBV7-3 and TRBJ2-1; 12 bases match TRBD2. This TCR was recovered from a woman under 40 who had recovered from COVID-19. CDR3 sequence reads: CASSPGASGREEQFF. Written as DNA, the CDR3 is TGTGCCAGCAGCCCCGGGGCTAGCGGGAGGGAAGAGCAGTTCTTC.